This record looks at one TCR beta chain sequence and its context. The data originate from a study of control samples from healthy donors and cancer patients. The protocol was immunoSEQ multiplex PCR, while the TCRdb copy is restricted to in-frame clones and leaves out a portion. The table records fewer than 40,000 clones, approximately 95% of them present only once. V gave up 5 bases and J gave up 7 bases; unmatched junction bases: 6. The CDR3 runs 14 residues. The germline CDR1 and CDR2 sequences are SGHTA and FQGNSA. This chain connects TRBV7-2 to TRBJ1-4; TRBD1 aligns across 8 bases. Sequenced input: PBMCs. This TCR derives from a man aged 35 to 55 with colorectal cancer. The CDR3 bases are TGTGCCAGCAGCCCTGGACAGGGTGCTGAAAAACTGTTTTTT. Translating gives CASSPGQGAEKLFF.